Listed below are T cell receptor beta chains from one sample, sequenced in a study of OX40 agonist ivuxolimab in advanced cancers. Assay used: immunoSEQ multiplex PCR; TCRdb lists only in-frame clones, some missing. The sample includes about 59,000 clones, over 75% of them seen just once. This specimen was CD4+ or CD8+ T cells sorted from blood, taken in a trial of the OX40 agonist ivuxolimab. The receptors shown here come from an adult with an advanced solid tumor such as melanoma, head and neck, liver or kidney cancer. CDR3s leave out the opening cysteine and the closing phenylalanine or tryptophan.

cdr3_length,v_call,cdr3_aa
16,TRBV11-2,ASSLAEGIAVRGQTQY
10,TRBV27,ASNYPGAPQY
12,TRBV7-8,ASSRGALAGELF
12,TRBV11-3,ATSSGLNTGELF
14,TRBV7-2,ASSLDSGLTPREQF
12,TRBV2,ASRTSGGSETQY
14,TRBV7-2,ASSPIFGSSGGEQF
11,TRBV27,ASSTSGTYEQY
13,TRBV27,ASRDAGTGLKPQY
16,TRBV7-9,ASRNRDSSRRSYNEQF
12,TRBV6-4,ASSDVAGHSPLH
15,TRBV18,ASSPRSQEFMNTEAF
10,TRBV6-5,ASSPTGYGYT
14,TRBV6-6,ASRLPGQGDTGELF
10,TRBV6-6,ASKGSNTEAF
13,TRBV25-1,ASSASGHSNQPQH
12,TRBV5-5,ASSLDRGRDEQF
11,TRBV29-1,SAPSLGDNEQF
14,TRBV10-3,AISESGNRGPETQY
13,TRBV7-4,ASSFPWFEVFGYT
10,TRBV5-5,ASSWGDNEQF
12,TRBV4-1,ASSQALRGNEQY
10,TRBV5-1,ASRIGNYGYT
14,TRBV6-6,ASSGGNPAASYEQY
11,TRBV10-1,ASSGQLNYGYT
15,TRBV19,ASSIAHGGSSSYEQY
13,TRBV21-1,ASREALAGAYEQF
13,TRBV4-1,ASSLRESSGNTIY
14,TRBV7-3,ASSPWVTKNYNEQF
12,TRBV19,ACSRTGKLYEQY
11,TRBV10-1,ASSDRFSYEQY
14,TRBV11-2,ASTRGGSGNSDTQY
13,TRBV28,ASSFGTSGYNEQF
14,TRBV18,ASSPLGQGIQETQY
12,TRBV15,ATSRGTEFYEQY
13,TRBV6-1,ASSIGGTTYNEQF
14,TRBV11-2,ASSIRVGVGNTEAF
12,TRBV19,ASRIGTGGSPLH
11,TRBV4-2,ASRTGEAYGYT
12,TRBV2,ASSYGQAGQPQH
10,TRBV19,ASSKWGDEQY
13,TRBV4-2,ASSQETEGIWPQH
12,TRBV18,ASSPDRVNTEAF
11,TRBV19,ASRDRNTDTQY
14,TRBV29-1,SGVLRRGDHTDTQY
13,TRBV6-1,ASSEAGQARYEQY
12,TRBV25-1,ASSESGGGYEQY
14,TRBV4-1,ASSQTGLARTDTQY
12,TRBV6-1,ASSDGTAQETQY